This T cell receptor (beta chain) was captured by sequencing in a study of blood T cell repertoires in COVID-19 (dated by TCRdb to 2020 to 2022). About the study as a whole: Collaborator samples came from the United States, Italy and Spain and covered acute and convalescent phases of COVID-19. The prospective study material was composed of cDNA or gDNA derived from T cells, B-cell-depleted T cells, or PBMCs. Subjects who had been exposed to COVID-19, were actively infected with it, or had recovered from it provided the deeply sampled blood TCRbeta repertoires that made up the dataset. A freely available public database, intended as a resource for researchers studying the immune response to SARS-CoV-2, is where the repertoires were released. Samples came from the ongoing ImmuneRACE study (first 160 participants) plus 1,254 subjects from 6 global collaborators. The sample metadata nearly always contained a de-identified subject ID, COVID-19 status, age in years and sex. HLA class I and class II types, where available, came from metadata supplied by the sample provider rather than from assay-based typing.

The full study reports these points: How much clinical and demographic metadata was included differed by source and by participant, and the metadata was provided uncurated.

Taken from cysteine to phenylalanine, the CDR3 has 18 residues. The only DNA kept is the CDR3, 54 bases in frame from the first base. Trimming takes 4 bases off V and 0 bases off J; junction bases not matched to a gene: 13. CDR1 and CDR2 were assigned from the germline V gene as SGDLS and YYNGEE. In the case of this clone: Its binding antigen is unknown. Per-nucleotide qualities are absent, and no much larger clonotype sits a single base away.

Whole blood was collected in K2EDTA tubes by collaborating institutions according to the institutions' own protocols. For TCRbeta analysis, collaborators shipped samples as frozen whole blood, isolated PBMCs, or DNA extracted from either of those sample types. The immunoSEQ Assay, a bias-controlled multiplex PCR, was used to amplify TCRbeta CDR3 regions from genomic DNA. Under the source paper's analysis protocol: The number of nucleated cells in each sample was estimated by amplification of reference gene primers within the assay. Sequence reads were collapsed and filtered to measure the absolute abundance of every unique TCRbeta CDR3 rearrangement. For each sample, productive Simpson clonality was calculated as the square root of Simpson's diversity index over productive rearrangements. TCRdb carries this immuneACCESS record with in-frame sequences only. Its versions omit some clonotypes, under half of them owing to an unresolved V gene in the studies checked, with the rest unexplained. The V and J calls and clone size are taken from that table; D and trimming were inferred from the DNA. The sample has about 140,000 clones on record, 80% of them singletons. 5% of the sample belongs to the ten largest clones.

Input material: peripheral blood. The TCR comes from a woman between 45 and 65 years old with acute or convalescent COVID-19. Recombination connected TRBV9 to TRBJ1-5; the central 7 bases match TRBD1. CDR3 loop: CASSYDRVGENSNQPQHF. The DNA reads as follows: TGTGCCAGCAGCTACGACAGGGTGGGTGAAAATAGCAATCAGCCCCAGCATTTT.